This TCR beta chain was sequenced during a study of shared clonotypes between healthy human individuals. Study conclusions and caveats: Non-shared clonotypes were found to have lower generation probabilities than the clonotypes that were shared by all four of the sorted-subset donors. Relative to memory subsets, naive subsets generally showed larger estimated richness.

A remark on this clone: Its specificity is not known.

The data were produced by immunoSEQ multiplex PCR, yet TCRdb's version contains in-frame clones alone and is incomplete. The sample lists some 1.4 million clones, roughly 96% seen once, with 1.2% in the top ten. With V trimmed by 5 bases and J by 4 bases, 7 bases remained unmatched. CDR3 length: 16 amino acids. Germline CDR1 reads MNHEY; CDR2 reads SMNVEV (reference sequence). The sequenced material came from naive CD4+ T cells sorted from blood. The subset is: CD45RA+ positively selected. This TCR was recovered from a man aged 25 to 40 in good health. The V call is TRBV27, the J call TRBJ2-5; TRBD2 matches 13 bases. The CDR3: CASSPRTSGSVETQYF. The DNA of the CDR3 is TGTGCCAGCAGTCCAAGGACTAGCGGGAGCGTAGAGACCCAGTACTTC.